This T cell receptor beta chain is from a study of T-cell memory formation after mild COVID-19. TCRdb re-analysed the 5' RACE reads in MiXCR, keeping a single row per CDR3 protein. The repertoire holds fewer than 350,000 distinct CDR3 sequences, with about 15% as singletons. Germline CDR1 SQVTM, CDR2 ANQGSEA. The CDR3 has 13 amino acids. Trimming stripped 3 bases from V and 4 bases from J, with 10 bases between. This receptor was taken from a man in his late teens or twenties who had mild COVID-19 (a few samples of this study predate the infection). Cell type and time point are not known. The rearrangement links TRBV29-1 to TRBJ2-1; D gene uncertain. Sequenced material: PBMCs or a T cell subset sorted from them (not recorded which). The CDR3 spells CSVDYTPYNEQFF. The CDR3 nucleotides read TGCAGCGTTGATTATACGCCTTACAATGAGCAGTTCTTC.